This T cell receptor beta chain appears in the sequencing data of a study of blood T cell repertoires in COVID-19. Overall study: The samples span acute and convalescent COVID-19 from the United States, Italy and Spain. Sources were T cells, B-cell-depleted T cells, or PBMCs; the material itself was cDNA or gDNA.

Authors' analysis steps: Amplified reference gene primers provided the basis for estimating nucleated cell counts. The assay was immunoSEQ multiplex PCR, and TCRdb's table has in-frame clones only and misses some. V, J and clone size reflect that table, while D and trimming were determined from the DNA. The sample contains under 200,000 clones, less than 90% of which appear only once. V was clipped by 7 bases and J by 4 bases; unmatched bases: 6. Germline-derived CDR1 and CDR2 are SQVTM and ANQGSEA. There are 12 residues in the CDR3. V is TRBV29-1 and J is TRBJ1-1; 7 nucleotides align to TRBD1. The TCR comes from a man in his late teens or twenties with active or convalescent COVID-19. The sequenced material came from peripheral blood. The CDR3 sequence is CSGDRASTEAFF. As DNA, the CDR3 is TGCAGCGGAGACAGGGCGAGCACTGAAGCTTTCTTT.